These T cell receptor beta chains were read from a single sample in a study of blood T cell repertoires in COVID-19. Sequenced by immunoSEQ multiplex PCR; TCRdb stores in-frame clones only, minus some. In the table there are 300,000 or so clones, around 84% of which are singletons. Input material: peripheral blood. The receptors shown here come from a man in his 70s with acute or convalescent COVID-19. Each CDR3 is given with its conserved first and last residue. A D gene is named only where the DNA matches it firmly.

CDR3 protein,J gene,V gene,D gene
CASSLLAGRTGELFF,TRBJ2-2,TRBV5-4,TRBD2
CATLEGGASSYNSPLHF,TRBJ1-6,TRBV28,.
CASSLHRTGGTNEKLFF,TRBJ1-4,TRBV5-1,TRBD1
CASSRNRDRIGTEQYF,TRBJ2-7,TRBV27,TRBD1
CAIRGEAENQPQHF,TRBJ1-5,TRBV10-3,.
CASRPGTGVLEQYF,TRBJ2-7,TRBV6-5,TRBD1
CASSSQSNQPQHF,TRBJ1-5,TRBV12-3/TRBV12-4,.
CASSKQGPLRGNQPQHF,TRBJ1-5,TRBV21-1,.
CAISESGQGFGYTF,TRBJ1-2,TRBV10-3,TRBD1
CASSYTQGALYEQYF,TRBJ2-7,TRBV6-6,TRBD1
CASGRVGDTEAFF,TRBJ1-1,TRBV6-5,.
CASSPGGGNQPQHF,TRBJ1-5,TRBV7-2,.
CASSIDRGQNQPQHF,TRBJ1-5,TRBV19,TRBD1
CASSRPRAGGNQETQYF,TRBJ2-5,TRBV5-4,TRBD1
CASSALSGTEAFF,TRBJ1-1,TRBV11-2,.
CASSRTSGNYFVENEQFF,TRBJ2-1,TRBV5-5,TRBD2
CAWSLEGYIQYF,TRBJ2-4,TRBV30,.
CASSVGQNEKLFF,TRBJ1-4,TRBV11-2,TRBD1
CASSSLGDTQYF,TRBJ2-3,TRBV5-5,.
CASSTSGRGNTQYF,TRBJ2-3,TRBV11-2,TRBD2
CASSQDPGGKNTEAFF,TRBJ1-1,TRBV4-1,TRBD1
CASTQGGFKVGEQYF,TRBJ2-7,TRBV6-5,.
CASSQVVGDNYGYTF,TRBJ1-2,TRBV4-3,.
CASSRRAGGYSGANVLTF,TRBJ2-6,TRBV27,TRBD2
CASRAGSGTEAFF,TRBJ1-1,TRBV6-5,.
CAISGGGNQPQHF,TRBJ1-5,TRBV10-3,.
CASSIATSGSLFATQYF,TRBJ2-5,TRBV19,TRBD2
CASSQDLAQAFSNQPQHF,TRBJ1-5,TRBV4-1,.
CASTKGRRGGRFYDTQYF,TRBJ2-3,TRBV7-8,TRBD2
CATTQGPTDTQYF,TRBJ2-3,TRBV5-1,.
CASTPGEAGGSGANVLTF,TRBJ2-6,TRBV11-2,TRBD2
CSADRGRGSTEAFF,TRBJ1-1,TRBV29-1,TRBD1
CASRPNAGGITGELFF,TRBJ2-2,TRBV4-2,.